The 22 T cell receptor beta chains below were found in one sample sequenced in a study of blood T cell repertoires in COVID-19. Sequencing was performed with immunoSEQ multiplex PCR; in TCRdb, only in-frame clones are kept and a portion is missing. Here the sample spans about 200,000 clones, around 84% being singletons. Sequencing was carried out using PBMCs or T cells enriched from blood (not recorded which). These receptors were collected from a middle-aged woman with acute COVID-19.

V and J are TRBV4-3 and TRBJ1-4; maybe TRBD1 (5 bases). Germline CDR1 is LGHNA and CDR2 is YSLEER. The CDR3 contains 14 residues. V was clipped by 4 bases and J by 6 bases, with 12 bases between them. The CDR3 DNA reads as TGCGCCAGCAGCCTAATTACAGGTGATGAAAAACTGTTTTTT. This encodes CASSLITGDEKLFF.

The table lists this clone with many counts. Different DNA sequences within this sample yield the same CDR3. The chain carries TRBV27 and TRBJ2-2; D perhaps matches TRBD2 (5 bases). The V end was cut by 5 bases, the J end by 4 bases, with 11 bases between. CDR1 is MNHEY, CDR2 SMNVEV, per germline (reference sequence). The CDR3 is 14 residues long. CDR3 DNA sequence: TGTGCCAGCAGTCTCGGGGATACCACCGGGGAGCTGTTTTTT. Residues: CASSLGDTTGELFF.

The chain joins TRBV11-2 to TRBJ1-3; no clear D gene. Trimming shortened V by 1 base and J by 0 bases, and 4 bases separated the two germline ends. Germline V gene lookup returns CDR1 SGHAT and CDR2 FQNNGV. The CDR3 runs to 14 residues. CDR3 in amino acids: CASSLGASGNTIYF. The CDR3 DNA reads as TGTGCCAGCAGCTTAGGCGCCTCTGGAAACACCATATATTTT.

This chain links TRBV19 with TRBJ2-1; TRBD2 aligns across 12 bases. The length of the CDR3 is 14 residues. V was pared by 6 bases and J by 9 bases, with 6 bases of the junction left unmatched. Germline loops: CDR1 LNHDA, CDR2 SQIVND (reference sequence). CDR3 DNA sequence: TGTGCCAGTAGCACTAGCGGGGGGCGGGGTGAGCAGTTCTTC. Translating it yields CASSTSGGRGEQFF. Combining the CDR3 with reference TRBV19 and TRBJ2-1 gives the whole variable domain DGGITQSPKYLFRKEGQNVTLSCEQNLNHDAMYWYRQDPGQGLRLIYYSQIVNDFQKGDIAEGYSVSREKKESFPLTVTSAQKNPTAFYLCASSTSGGRGEQFFGPGTRLTVL.

The J gene is TRBJ2-1, the V gene TRBV27, with 11 bases aligning to TRBD2. Germline V lookup: CDR1 MNHEY, CDR2 SMNVEV (reference sequence). V was clipped by 5 bases and J by 2 bases; unmatched bases: 2. This CDR3 spans 15 amino acids. DNA for the CDR3: TGTGCCAGCAGTATTAGCGGGGGGGCCTACAATGAGCAGTTCTTC. Its protein is CASSISGGAYNEQFF.

To note about this clone: Other DNA sequences in this sample translate to the same CDR3. This chain uses TRBV19 with TRBJ1-1; the D gene is possibly TRBD1 (5 bases). V was shortened by 3 bases and J by 0 bases, with 8 bases between the two germline ends. CDR1 and CDR2 (germline): LNHDA, SQIVND (reference sequence). The CDR3 is 14 amino acids. The DNA of the CDR3 is TGTGCCAGTAGTATTCTGGGGCTGAACACTGAAGCTTTCTTT. As protein: CASSILGLNTEAFF.

V usage is TRBV7-6 and J usage is TRBJ2-2; TRBD1 matches at 8 bases. V was clipped by 0 bases and J by 0 bases; unmatched bases: 6. The CDR3 loop spans 18 amino acids. Germline CDR1 and CDR2: SGHVS and FNYEAQ. CDR3 loop: CASSLARVTGANTGELFF. The CDR3 region has the DNA TGTGCCAGCAGCTTAGCCAGAGTGACAGGGGCGAACACCGGGGAGCTGTTTTTT.

This chain joins TRBV7-3 and TRBJ2-3, with 8 bases aligning to TRBD1. V was clipped by 4 bases and J by 11 bases; unmatched bases: 5. Germline lookup yields CDR1 SGHTA and CDR2 FQGTGA. The CDR3 contains 12 residues. CDR3 sequence: CASSSPTGGQYF. The CDR3 DNA reads as TGTGCCAGCAGCTCCCCAACAGGGGGGCAGTATTTT. Complete variable domain (other parts from reference TRBV7-3 and TRBJ2-3): GAGVSQTPSNKVTEKGKYVELRCDPISGHTALYWYRQSLGQGPEFLIYFQGTGAADDSGLPNDRFFAVRPEGSVSTLKIQRTERGDSAVYLCASSSPTGGQYFGPGTRLTVL.

This chain connects TRBV29-1 to TRBJ2-5; possibly TRBD1 for D (6 bases). This CDR3 comprises 14 residues. Germline CDR1 and CDR2: SQVTM and ANQGSEA. CDR3 nucleotide sequence: TGCAGTGGAATAAGGGGACACCCTCAAGAGACCCAGTACTTC. Encoded protein: CSGIRGHPQETQYF.

Comment on this clone: Other DNA sequences in the sample encode the same CDR3. The chain couples TRBV19 to TRBJ1-4; TRBD1 aligns across 7 bases. The CDR3 is made up of 14 amino acids. Looked up from germline, CDR1 is LNHDA and CDR2 is SQIVND (reference sequence). Germline trimming cut 3 bases from V and 8 bases from J; bases unmatched to any gene: 6. The CDR3 spells CASSMGQGDEKLFF. In nucleotides, the CDR3 is TGTGCCAGTAGTATGGGGCAGGGGGACGAAAAACTGTTTTTT.

The rearrangement uses TRBV27 and TRBJ1-1; weak D call: TRBD1 (5 bases). CDR1 is MNHEY and CDR2 is SMNVEV in the germline V gene (reference sequence). V was cut by 5 bases and J by 8 bases, with 12 bases left in between. CDR3 length: 12 amino acids. CDR3 bases: TGTGCCAGCAGTGGGTGGCAGGGCGAAGCTTTCTTT. Protein: CASSGWQGEAFF.

A single count supports this clone. The chain has TRBV2 and TRBJ2-7; the match to TRBD2 covers 12 bases. V shed 7 bases and J 2 bases; nucleotides not matched to a gene: 6. Germline loops: CDR1 SNHLY, CDR2 FYNNEI. This CDR3 contains 15 residues. CDR3 residues: CASTGGTSGPYEQYF. The CDR3 DNA is TGTGCCAGCACCGGAGGGACTAGCGGGCCCTACGAGCAGTACTTC.

This clone was observed a few times. The chain is built from TRBV7-2 and TRBJ1-6; 8 bases map to TRBD1. After removal of 5 bases from V and 5 bases from J, the junction contained 8 bases not matched to a gene. The CDR3 length is 16 residues. Germline assignment: CDR1 SGHTA and CDR2 FQGNSA. CDR3 amino acids: CASSTQGARNNSPLHF. CDR3 nucleotides: TGTGCCAGCAGCACCCAGGGGGCGCGTAATAATTCACCCCTCCACTTT.

CDR3 loop: CASSLVIQGVSGRPHAQYF. CDR3 sequence (DNA): TGTGCCAGCAGCTTAGTAATCCAGGGGGTTAGCGGGAGGCCCCACGCGCAGTATTTT. The chain links TRBV7-9 to TRBJ2-3; TRBD2 matches 10 bases. Germline V gene data show CDR1 as SEHNR and CDR2 as FQNEAQ (reference sequence). The J segment lost 10 bases and the V segment lost 1 base, leaving 20 bases of the junction unmatched. The CDR3 runs 19 residues.

V is TRBV7-2 and J is TRBJ1-2, with 7 nucleotides matching TRBD1. Germline CDR1 and CDR2: SGHTA and FQGNSA. The CDR3 totals 15 residues. With V trimmed by 5 bases and J by 2 bases, 8 bases remained unmatched. The DNA for the CDR3 is TGTGCCAGCAGCCCCCCGGGACAGAGAAACTATGGCTACACCTTC. Its translation: CASSPPGQRNYGYTF.

This clone was detected a few times. V usage is TRBV3-1 (or the pseudogene TRBV3-2) and J usage is TRBJ2-7; 8 bases agree with TRBD1. The trim removed 4 bases at V and 0 bases at J, leaving 5 bases unmatched. This CDR3 region has 15 residues. Germline V gene lookup returns CDR1 LGHDT and CDR2 YNNKEL (reference sequence). The CDR3 bases are TGTGCCAGCAGCCCGGGACAGGTGAGCTCCTACGAGCAGTACTTC. It yields the protein CASSPGQVSSYEQYF.

CDR3 region: CAISAASGALTEAFF. The CDR3 bases are TGTGCCATCAGTGCGGCTTCAGGGGCGTTGACTGAAGCTTTCTTT. The V and J genes are TRBV10-3 and TRBJ1-1; D might be TRBD1 (6 bases). This CDR3 contains 15 residues. The germline gives CDR1 ENHRY, CDR2 SYGVKD. V was cut by 4 bases and J by 5 bases, with 17 bases left in between.

This clone has a handful of counts. The chain joins TRBV2 to TRBJ2-7, with 9 bases matching TRBD1. V shed 4 bases and J 12 bases; nucleotides not matched to a gene: 7. CDR3 length: 12 residues. Germline-derived CDR1 and CDR2 are SNHLY and FYNNEI. CDR3 in amino acids: CASSGDRVLGYF. CDR3 in DNA: TGTGCCAGCAGTGGGGACAGGGTCCTAGGGTACTTC.

J is TRBJ2-7 and V is TRBV6-6, with D maybe TRBD2 (5 bases). V was pared by 8 bases and J by 3 bases, with 11 bases between. The CDR3 totals 12 residues. Per germline, CDR1 MNHNY and CDR2 SVGAGI (reference sequence). CDR3 in DNA: TGTGCCAGCGTTGGACTCAACTACGAGCAGTACTTC. Translating it yields CASVGLNYEQYF.

The chain employs TRBV7-3 and TRBJ1-1; weak D call: TRBD1 (6 bases). Germline CDR1 reads SGHTA; CDR2 reads FQGTGA. The CDR3 totals 15 residues. V lost 3 bases and J 7 bases, leaving 18 bases between the germline ends. The CDR3 region is CASSLARGGVGEAFF. CDR3 nucleotides: TGTGCCAGCAGCTTGGCCCGAGGGGGAGTCGGTGAAGCTTTCTTT.

V usage is TRBV19 and J usage is TRBJ1-2, with 8 bases identical to TRBD1. The CDR3 sequence is 14 residues long. V shed 7 bases, J shed 8 bases, and the junction held 12 bases outside the gene matches. Germline CDR1 and CDR2: LNHDA and SQIVND (reference sequence). CDR3 DNA: TGTGCCAGTAATCCGGGACAGGTGGGAGTCGGCTACACCTTC. It translates to CASNPGQVGVGYTF.

This clone appeared a few times. V gene TRBV10-1 combines with J gene TRBJ1-1; D is undetermined. The CDR3 is 13 residues long. In germline, CDR1 is WNHNN, CDR2 SYGVQD (reference sequence). V dropped 3 bases and J dropped 1 base, with 6 bases sitting between them. The CDR3 region is CASSETSNTEAFF. The CDR3 DNA reads as TGCGCCAGCAGTGAAACTTCGAACACTGAAGCTTTCTTT.